This entry lists 9 T cell receptor beta chains sequenced from one sample in a study of regulatory T cells in long-lasting Graves disease (dated by TCRdb to about 2021). Libraries were built with multiplex PCR. Sequencing instrument: Illumina HiSeq 4000. To build TCR beta libraries, CDR3 regions were amplified by Arm-PCR using iRepertoire HTBI primers. TCRdb's own reprocessing of the public reads used fastp at Q25 and MiXCR and kept productive beta chains. Rows with one shared CDR3 protein collapse into an entry with the most common genes and DNA. Within this sample are around 460,000 distinct CDR3 sequences, with about 22% of them counted one time only. Jointly, the top ten make up over 10% of the sample. In light of the paper, this sample's time point label describes: persistent/refractory GD, antithyroid drugs over 5 years with positive TRAb. For both TCR sequencing and RNA sequencing, RNA was extracted from PBMCs in TRIzol.

The specimen was peripheral blood mononuclear cells (PBMCs), collected when the disease was refractory, from a patient treated with antithyroid drugs. Every receptor here comes from a female donor with Graves disease.

This clonotype was counted a few times. This chain links TRBV30 with TRBJ1-1, with D possibly matching TRBD1 (5 bases). Germline V gives CDR1 GTSNPN, CDR2 SVGIG (reference sequence). The CDR3 sequence is 13 residues long. Trimming left V 4 bases short and J 8 bases short, with 17 bases between. CDR3 amino acids: CAWKLTWAGEAFF. CDR3 sequence (DNA): TGTGCCTGGAAACTTACTTGGGCAGGGGAAGCTTTCTTT.

This clonotype was counted ten times or more. V and J are TRBV2 and TRBJ1-5; D uncertain. The CDR3 consists of 17 residues. Trimming removed 0 bases at V and 0 bases at J, with 12 bases between. Looked up from germline, CDR1 is SNHLY and CDR2 is FYNNEI. CDR3 in amino acids: CASSEARTANSNQPQHF. CDR3 DNA sequence: TGTGCCAGCAGTGAAGCGCGAACAGCGAATAGCAATCAGCCCCAGCATTTT.

This clonotype has at least ten counts. The rearrangement links TRBV5-8 to TRBJ1-1, with no clear D. Trimming removed 5 bases at V and 0 bases at J, with 11 bases between. This CDR3 is 14 amino acids long. Germline CDR1 is SGHTS and CDR2 is YDEGEE. This chain's CDR3 is CASRRPGMNTEAFF. CDR3 coding DNA: TGTGCCAGCAGACGGCCTGGGATGAACACTGAAGCTTTCTTT.

The sample holds many counts of this clonotype. The rearrangement joins TRBV2 to TRBJ2-7; the D is unclear. Germline V CDR1 and CDR2: SNHLY, FYNNEI. Trimming left V 4 bases short and J 3 bases short, with 10 bases between. The CDR3 spans 13 residues. The CDR3 reads CASSGLTYYEQYF. The CDR3 coding sequence is TGTGCCAGCAGTGGATTGACCTACTACGAGCAGTACTTC.

There are many counts of this clonotype. This chain connects TRBV28 to TRBJ2-2; no definite D call. Per germline, CDR1 MDHEN and CDR2 SYDVKM. The CDR3 is 13 amino acids. Deletions cut 5 bases from V and 2 bases from J, with 6 bases between. CDR3 nucleotide sequence: TGTGCCAGCAGTCTGACTAACACCGGGGAGCTGTTTTTT. Residues: CASSLTNTGELFF.

The V call is TRBV7-2, the J call TRBJ2-5; 9 bases agree with TRBD1. V was pared by 5 bases and J by 5 bases, with 9 bases of the junction left unmatched. The V gene's germline CDR1 is SGHTA and CDR2 FQGNSA. This CDR3 spans 15 amino acids. The chain's CDR3 is CASSPNTGGGETQYF. CDR3 in DNA: TGTGCCAGCAGCCCCAACACAGGGGGCGGGGAGACCCAGTACTTC.

This clonotype has a count of ten or more. The V and J genes are TRBV7-2 and TRBJ2-2; D not certain. V dropped 5 bases and J dropped 2 bases, with 15 bases sitting between them. From germline, CDR1 is SGHTA and CDR2 FQGNSA. The CDR3 runs 16 residues. The DNA of the CDR3 is TGTGCCAGCAGCGCCCTGCCTCAGGAAAACACCGGGGAGCTGTTTTTT. It encodes CASSALPQENTGELFF.

This clonotype was seen repeatedly, ten times or more. The rearrangement uses TRBV28 and TRBJ2-5, with D hard to call. This CDR3 spans 13 amino acids. The germline V and J ends were trimmed by 2 bases and 1 base, with 5 bases remaining between them. Germline values: CDR1 MDHEN, CDR2 SYDVKM. The CDR3 DNA follows: TGTGCCAGCAGTTTAAGTCGCCAAGAGACCCAGTACTTC. Translated, it gives CASSLSRQETQYF.

This clonotype was seen repeatedly, ten times or more. V usage is TRBV28 and J usage is TRBJ2-7; a weak D match, TRBD1 (6 bases). V lost 6 bases, J lost 2 bases, and 11 bases lay in between. Germline loops: CDR1 MDHEN, CDR2 SYDVKM. The length of the CDR3 is 13 residues. The CDR3 sequence is CASRLGGTYEQYF. In DNA, the CDR3 is TGTGCCAGCAGGTTAGGGGGTACCTACGAGCAGTACTTC.